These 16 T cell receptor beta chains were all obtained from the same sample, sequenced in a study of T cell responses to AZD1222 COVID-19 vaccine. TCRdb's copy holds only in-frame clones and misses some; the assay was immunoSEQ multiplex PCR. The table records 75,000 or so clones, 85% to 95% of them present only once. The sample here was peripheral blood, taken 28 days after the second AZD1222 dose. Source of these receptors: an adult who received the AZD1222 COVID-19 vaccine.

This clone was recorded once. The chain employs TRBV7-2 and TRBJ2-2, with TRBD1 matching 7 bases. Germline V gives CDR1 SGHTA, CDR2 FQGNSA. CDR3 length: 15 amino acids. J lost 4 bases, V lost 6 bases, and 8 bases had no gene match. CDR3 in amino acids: CASRTARGLTGELFF. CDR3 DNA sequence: TGTGCCAGCAGAACCGCTAGGGGGCTCACCGGGGAGCTGTTTTTT.

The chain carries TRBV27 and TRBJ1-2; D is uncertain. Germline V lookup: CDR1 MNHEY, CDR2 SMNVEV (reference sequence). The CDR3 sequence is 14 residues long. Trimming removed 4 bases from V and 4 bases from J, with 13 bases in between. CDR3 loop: CASSYGPLFYGYTF. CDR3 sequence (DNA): TGTGCCAGCAGTTACGGGCCCCTCTTCTATGGCTACACCTTC.

The CDR3 sequence is CASSATSGWGYEQYF. The CDR3 DNA reads TGTGCCAGCAGCGCGACTAGCGGGTGGGGCTACGAGCAGTACTTC. The chain carries TRBV5-5 and TRBJ2-7; 10 nucleotides agree with TRBD2. The J segment lost 3 bases and the V segment lost 4 bases, leaving 7 bases of the junction unmatched. From germline, CDR1 is SGHKS and CDR2 YYEKEE (reference sequence). The CDR3 is 15 amino acids.

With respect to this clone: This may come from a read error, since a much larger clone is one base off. CDR3: CASSRQGYGYTF. The CDR3 DNA reads as TGTGCCAGTAGTCGACAGGGCTATGGCTACACCTTC. The chain has TRBV19 and TRBJ1-2; 7 nucleotides match TRBD1. V was clipped by 5 bases and J by 4 bases; unmatched bases: 1. Germline CDR1 reads LNHDA; CDR2 reads SQIVND (reference sequence). CDR3 length equals 12 residues. Together with reference TRBV19 and TRBJ1-2, the CDR3 gives the full variable domain: DGGITQSPKYLFRKEGQNVTLSCEQNLNHDAMYWYRQDPGQGLRLIYYSQIVNDFQKGDIAEGYSVSREKKESFPLTVTSAQKNPTAFYLCASSRQGYGYTFGSGTRLTVV.

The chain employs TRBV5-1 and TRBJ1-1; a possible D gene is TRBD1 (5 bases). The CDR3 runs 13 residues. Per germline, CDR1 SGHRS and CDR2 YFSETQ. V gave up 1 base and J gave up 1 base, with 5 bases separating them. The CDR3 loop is CASSLQGNTEAFF. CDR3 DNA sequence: TGCGCCAGCAGCTTGCAGGGGAACACTGAAGCTTTCTTT. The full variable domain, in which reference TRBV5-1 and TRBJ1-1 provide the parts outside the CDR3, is KAGVTQTPRYLIKTRGQQVTLSCSPISGHRSVSWYQQTPGQGLQFLFEYFSETQRNKGNFPGRFSGRQFSNSRSEMNVSTLELGDSALYLCASSLQGNTEAFFGQGTRLTVV.

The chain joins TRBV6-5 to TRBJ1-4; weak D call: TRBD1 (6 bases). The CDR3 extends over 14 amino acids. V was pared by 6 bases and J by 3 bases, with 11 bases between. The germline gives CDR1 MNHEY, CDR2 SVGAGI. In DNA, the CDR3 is TGTGCCAGCAGCAACAGGGTAGCTAATGAAAAACTGTTTTTT. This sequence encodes CASSNRVANEKLFF.

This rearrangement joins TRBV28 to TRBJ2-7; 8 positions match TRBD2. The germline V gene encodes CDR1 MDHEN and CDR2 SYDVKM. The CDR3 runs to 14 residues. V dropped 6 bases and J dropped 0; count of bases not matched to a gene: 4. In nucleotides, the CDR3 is TGTGCCAGCAGGGCGGGGGGTGGCTCCTACGAGCAGTACTTC. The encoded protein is CASRAGGGSYEQYF.

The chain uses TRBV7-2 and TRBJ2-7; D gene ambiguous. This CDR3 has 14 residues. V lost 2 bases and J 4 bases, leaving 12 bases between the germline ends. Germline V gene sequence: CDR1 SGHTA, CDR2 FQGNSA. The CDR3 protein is CASSLSSQLYEQYF. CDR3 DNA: TGTGCCAGCAGCTTATCTTCACAGCTTTACGAGCAGTACTTC.

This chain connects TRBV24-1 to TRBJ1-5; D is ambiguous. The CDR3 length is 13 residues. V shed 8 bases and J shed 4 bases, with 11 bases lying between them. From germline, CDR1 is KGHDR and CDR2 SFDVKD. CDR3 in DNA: TGTGCCACCACTGAGTGGTGGAATCAGCCCCAGCATTTT. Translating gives CATTEWWNQPQHF.

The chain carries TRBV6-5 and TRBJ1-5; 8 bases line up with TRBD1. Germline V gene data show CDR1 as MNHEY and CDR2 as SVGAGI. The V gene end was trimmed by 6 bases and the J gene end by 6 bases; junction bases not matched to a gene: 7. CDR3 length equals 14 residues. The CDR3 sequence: CASSSTGEAQPQHF. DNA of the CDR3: TGTGCCAGCAGCTCGACAGGGGAGGCTCAGCCCCAGCATTTT.

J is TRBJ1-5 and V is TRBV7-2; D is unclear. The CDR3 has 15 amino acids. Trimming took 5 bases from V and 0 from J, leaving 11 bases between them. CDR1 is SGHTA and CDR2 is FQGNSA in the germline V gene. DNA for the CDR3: TGTGCCAGCAGCGAGCACAGTTATAGCAATCAGCCCCAGCATTTT. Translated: CASSEHSYSNQPQHF.

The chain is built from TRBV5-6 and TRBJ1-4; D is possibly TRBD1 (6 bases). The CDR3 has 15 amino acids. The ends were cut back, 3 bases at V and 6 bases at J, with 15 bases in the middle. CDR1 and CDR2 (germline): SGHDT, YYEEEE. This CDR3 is CASSSLQGNHEKLFF. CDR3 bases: TGTGCCAGCAGCTCGCTACAGGGTAACCATGAAAAACTGTTTTTT. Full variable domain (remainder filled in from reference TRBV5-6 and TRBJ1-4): DAGVTQSPTHLIKTRGQQVTLRCSPKSGHDTVSWYQQALGQGPQFIFQYYEEEERQRGNFPDRFSGHQFPNYSSELNVNALLLGDSALYLCASSSLQGNHEKLFFGSGTQLSVL.

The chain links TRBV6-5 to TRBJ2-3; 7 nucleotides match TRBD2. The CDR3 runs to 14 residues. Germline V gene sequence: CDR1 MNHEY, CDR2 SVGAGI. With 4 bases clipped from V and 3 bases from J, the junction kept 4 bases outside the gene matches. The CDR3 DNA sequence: TGTGCCAGCAGTTGGACTAGGGAGACAGATACGCAGTATTTT. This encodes CASSWTRETDTQYF.

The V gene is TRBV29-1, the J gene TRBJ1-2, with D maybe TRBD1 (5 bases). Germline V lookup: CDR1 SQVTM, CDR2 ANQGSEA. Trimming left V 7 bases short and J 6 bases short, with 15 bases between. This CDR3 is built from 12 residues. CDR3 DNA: TGCAGCGCCTCTCGTGGGGCCGATGGCTACACCTTC. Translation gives CSASRGADGYTF.

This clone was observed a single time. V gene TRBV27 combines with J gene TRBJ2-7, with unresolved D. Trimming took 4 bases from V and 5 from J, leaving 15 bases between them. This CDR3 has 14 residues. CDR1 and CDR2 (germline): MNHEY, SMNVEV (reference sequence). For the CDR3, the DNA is TGTGCCAGCAGTTATGAGGCTAGATCTAACGAGCAGTACTTC. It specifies CASSYEARSNEQYF.

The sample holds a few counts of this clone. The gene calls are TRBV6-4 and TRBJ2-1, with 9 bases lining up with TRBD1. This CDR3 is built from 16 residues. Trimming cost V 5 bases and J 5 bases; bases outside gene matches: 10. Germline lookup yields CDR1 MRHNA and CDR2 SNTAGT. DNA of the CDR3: TGTGCCAGCAGTCCCCTGGGACAGGGTGCCCACAATGAGCAGTTCTTC. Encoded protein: CASSPLGQGAHNEQFF.